This T cell receptor beta chain originates from a study of cytomegalovirus exposure and HLA in healthy donors. Donors counted as nominally healthy when sampled, yet unrecorded immune exposures were likely. A word on this clone: What it recognizes is unknown.

Amplification used 60 Vbeta primers and 13 Jbeta primers. Profiled with immunoSEQ multiplex PCR; TCRdb holds only in-frame clones, not every one. The sample yields 150,000 to 200,000 clones, roughly 72% seen once. General study results and limits: Cytomegalovirus-associated status was assigned to 164 TCR beta chains.

The CDR3 runs to 16 residues. Germline V gives CDR1 SSHAT, CDR2 FNYEAQ (reference sequence). V lost 5 bases, J lost 6 bases, and 8 bases stayed unmatched. This TCR was sampled from a woman in her 30s in good health and CMV-seropositive. V is TRBV7-7 and J is TRBJ2-2; 11 bases match TRBD1. The sample taken for sequencing was PBMCs. The CDR3 region has the DNA TGTGCCAGCAGCCCCGGACAGGGGGCAATATCCGGGGAGCTGTTTTTT. It is translated as CASSPGQGAISGELFF. Combining the CDR3 with reference TRBV7-7 and TRBJ2-2 gives the whole variable domain GAGVSQSPRYKVTKRGQDVTLRCDPISSHATLYWYQQALGQGPEFLTYFNYEAQPDKSGLPSDRFSAERPEGSISTLTIQRTEQRDSAMYRCASSPGQGAISGELFFGEGSRLTVL.